This TCR beta chain was sequenced in a study of cytomegalovirus exposure and HLA in healthy donors. The CDR3 consists of 15 residues. Trimming took 5 bases from V and 1 from J; bases not matched to a gene: 7. Germline assignment: CDR1 MNHNY and CDR2 SVGAGI (reference sequence). 13 Jbeta primers and 60 Vbeta primers were used for the PCR. Using immunoSEQ multiplex PCR, the repertoire was profiled, and TCRdb retains in-frame clones only, with some absent. The top ten hold about 0.45% of the sample, which has hundreds of thousands of clones, around 80% seen once. The receptor was isolated from a boy aged 10-17 years in good health and CMV-seronegative. The sequenced material came from PBMCs. The chain is built from TRBV6-6 and TRBJ1-1; 7 nucleotides agree with TRBD1. The CDR3 spells CASSVRGTANTEAFF. DNA for the CDR3: TGTGCCAGCAGTGTCAGGGGGACAGCGAACACTGAAGCTTTCTTT.